The T cell receptor beta chain described here comes from a study of cytomegalovirus exposure and HLA in healthy donors. The PCR ran on 60 Vbeta and 13 Jbeta primers. The assay was immunoSEQ multiplex PCR, and TCRdb's table has in-frame clones only and misses some. The sample holds 150,000 to 200,000 clones, approximately 80% seen once. Per germline, CDR1 SGHNT and CDR2 YENEEA. This CDR3 has 13 residues. V lost 2 bases, J lost 3 bases, and 7 bases lay in between. A note on this clone: What it binds is unknown.

The study's findings and limits: Most TCR beta V segments were productive about 90% or about 30% of the time in an earlier analysis. With later analysis, a missense DCLRE1C variant became linked to TCR beta V- and J-gene trimming. The CMV antigen specificity of a few CMV-associated chains was confirmed through in vitro analysis. It is likely that the observed cluster of highly shared sequence variants was a sequencing artifact.

This chain joins TRBV11-3 and TRBJ1-1; no clear D gene. The sequenced material came from PBMCs. The source of this sequence is a woman aged 45-60 years in good health and CMV-seronegative. The chain's CDR3 is CASSLQSHTEAFF. DNA of the CDR3: TGTGCCAGCAGCTTACAATCCCACACTGAAGCTTTCTTT. The whole variable domain, filled in from reference TRBV11-3 and TRBJ1-1, reads EAGVVQSPRYKIIEKKQPVAFWCNPISGHNTLYWYLQNLGQGPELLIRYENEEAVDDSQLPKDRFSAERLKGVDSTLKIQPAELGDSAVYLCASSLQSHTEAFFGQGTRLTVV.